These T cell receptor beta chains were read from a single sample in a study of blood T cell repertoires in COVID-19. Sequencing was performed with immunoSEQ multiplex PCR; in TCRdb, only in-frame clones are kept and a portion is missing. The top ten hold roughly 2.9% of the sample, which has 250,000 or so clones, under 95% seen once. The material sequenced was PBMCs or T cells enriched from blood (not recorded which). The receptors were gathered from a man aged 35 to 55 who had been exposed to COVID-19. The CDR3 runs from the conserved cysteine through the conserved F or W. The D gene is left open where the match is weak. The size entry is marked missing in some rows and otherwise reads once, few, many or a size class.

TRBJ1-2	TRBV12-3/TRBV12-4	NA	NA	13	CASSAGGFYGYTF	TGTGCCAGCAGTGCTGGGGGGTTTTATGGCTACACCTTC
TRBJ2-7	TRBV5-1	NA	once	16	CASSSHRDTDSYEQYF	TGCGCCAGCAGCTCTCACCGGGACACCGACTCCTACGAGCAGTACTTC
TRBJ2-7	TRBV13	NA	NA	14	CASSSLDFSREQYF	TGTGCCAGCAGCTCCCTCGATTTCTCGAGAGAGCAGTACTTC
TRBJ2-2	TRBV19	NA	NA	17	CASSIALTSANTGELFF	TGTGCCAGTAGTATAGCTCTAACAAGCGCGAACACCGGGGAGCTGTTTTTT
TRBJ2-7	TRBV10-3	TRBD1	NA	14	CAIRPGQGVYEQYF	TGTGCCATCAGGCCGGGACAGGGAGTTTACGAGCAGTACTTC
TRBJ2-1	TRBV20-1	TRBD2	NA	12	CSASDGLAEQFF	TGCAGTGCTAGTGACGGACTAGCGGAGCAGTTCTTC
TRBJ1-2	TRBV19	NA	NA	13	CASSIKQAPGYTF	TGTGCCAGTAGTATCAAACAGGCTCCTGGCTACACCTTC
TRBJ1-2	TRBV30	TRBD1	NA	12	CAWSVTGVGYTF	TGTGCCTGGAGTGTGACAGGGGTCGGCTACACCTTC
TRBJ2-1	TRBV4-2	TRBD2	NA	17	CASSQVRTSGSYNEQFF	TGTGCCAGCAGCCAAGTAAGGACTAGCGGTTCTTACAATGAGCAGTTCTTC
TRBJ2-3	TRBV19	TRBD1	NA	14	CASSGQVFTDTQYF	TGTGCCAGTTCGGGACAGGTATTCACAGATACGCAGTATTTT
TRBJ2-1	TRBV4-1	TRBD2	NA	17	CASSHLSGRERSNEQFF	TGCGCCAGCAGCCACCTTAGCGGGAGGGAGCGCTCCAATGAGCAGTTCTTC
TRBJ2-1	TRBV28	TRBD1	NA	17	CASSDIPGQISRNEQFF	TGTGCCAGCAGTGACATCCCGGGACAGATATCCCGCAATGAGCAGTTCTTC
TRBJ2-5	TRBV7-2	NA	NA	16	CASSPDAGTSQETQYF	TGTGCCAGCAGCCCAGACGCCGGGACTTCTCAAGAGACCCAGTACTTC
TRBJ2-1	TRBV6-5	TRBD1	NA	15	CASSYSTGSYNEQFF	TGTGCCAGCAGTTACTCGACAGGGTCCTACAATGAGCAGTTCTTC
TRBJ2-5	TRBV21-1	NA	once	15	CASSNRQGIFVTQYF	TGTGCCAGCAGCAACAGACAGGGAATTTTCGTGACCCAGTACTTC
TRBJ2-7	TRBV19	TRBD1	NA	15	CASSAQPGTVDEQYF	TGTGCCAGTAGCGCACAACCCGGGACAGTTGACGAGCAGTACTTC
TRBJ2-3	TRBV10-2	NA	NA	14	CASSGVAETDTQYF	TGCGCCAGCAGTGGAGTAGCGGAGACAGATACGCAGTATTTT
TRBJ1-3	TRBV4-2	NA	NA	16	CASSQEPRETGNTIYF	TGTGCCAGCAGCCAAGAACCACGGGAAACGGGAAACACCATATATTTT
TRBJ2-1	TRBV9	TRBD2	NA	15	CASSSRLAGGNEQFF	TGTGCCAGCAGCTCTAGACTAGCGGGAGGCAATGAGCAGTTCTTC
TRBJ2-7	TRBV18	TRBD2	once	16	CASSPISMLAGEEQYF	TGTGCCAGCTCACCAATCAGCATGCTAGCGGGAGAAGAGCAGTACTTC
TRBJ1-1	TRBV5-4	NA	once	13	CASSRRTDTEAFF	TGTGCCAGCAGCCGTCGGACAGACACTGAAGCTTTCTTT
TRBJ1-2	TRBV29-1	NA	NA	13	CSVVRGDNYGYTF	TGCAGCGTTGTACGGGGGGACAACTATGGCTACACCTTC
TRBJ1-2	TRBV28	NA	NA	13	CASQGQANYGYTF	TGTGCCAGCCAGGGACAAGCTAACTATGGCTACACCTTC
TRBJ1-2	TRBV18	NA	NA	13	CASSPGSNYGYTF	TGTGCCAGCTCCCCCGGGAGTAACTATGGCTACACCTTC
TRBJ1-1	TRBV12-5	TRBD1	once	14	CASGLGQGLFEAFF	TGTGCTAGTGGTTTAGGACAGGGTCTTTTTGAAGCTTTCTTT
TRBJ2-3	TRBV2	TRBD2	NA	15	CASSGTSGRRDTQYF	TGTGCCAGCAGTGGGACTAGCGGGAGGAGAGATACGCAGTATTTT
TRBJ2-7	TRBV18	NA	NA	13	CASSHANGREQYF	TGTGCCAGCTCACATGCGAACGGTCGCGAGCAGTACTTC
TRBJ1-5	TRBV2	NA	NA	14	CASAREGGNQPQHF	TGTGCCAGCGCAAGGGAAGGGGGCAATCAGCCCCAGCATTTT
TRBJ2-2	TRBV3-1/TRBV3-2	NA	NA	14	CASSQVVGTGELFF	TGTGCCAGCAGCCAAGTCGTCGGCACCGGGGAGCTGTTTTTT
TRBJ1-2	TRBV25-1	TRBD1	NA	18	CASSGSWDRELGNYGYTF	TGTGCCAGCAGCGGAAGCTGGGACAGGGAGCTTGGTAACTATGGCTACACCTTC
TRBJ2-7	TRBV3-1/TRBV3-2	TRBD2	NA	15	CASSLTSGRMSEQYF	TGTGCCAGCAGCTTAACTAGCGGGAGGATGTCCGAGCAGTACTTC
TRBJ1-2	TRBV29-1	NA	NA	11	CSGWEFLGYTF	TGCAGCGGCTGGGAGTTCTTAGGCTACACCTTC
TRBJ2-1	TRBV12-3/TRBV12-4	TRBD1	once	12	CASRTGGAEQFF	TGTGCCAGCAGGACAGGGGGCGCTGAGCAGTTCTTC
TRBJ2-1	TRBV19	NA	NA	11	CASMRDNEQFF	TGTGCCAGTATGAGGGACAATGAGCAGTTCTTC
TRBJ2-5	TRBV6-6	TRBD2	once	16	CASSYGLALPGETQYF	TGTGCCAGCAGTTACGGACTAGCGCTGCCGGGTGAGACCCAGTACTTC
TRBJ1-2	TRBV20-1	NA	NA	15	CSASPLGREHYGYTF	TGCAGTGCTAGTCCTCTAGGGCGGGAGCACTATGGCTACACCTTC
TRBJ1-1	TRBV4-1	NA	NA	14	CASSPPSGDTEAFF	TGCGCCAGCAGCCCCCCGAGCGGGGACACTGAAGCTTTCTTT
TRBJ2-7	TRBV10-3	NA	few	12	CAISGQSYEQYF	TGTGCCATCAGTGGACAGTCCTACGAGCAGTACTTC
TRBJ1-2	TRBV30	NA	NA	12	CAWKLSPSGYTF	TGTGCCTGGAAACTTTCACCCTCCGGCTACACCTTC
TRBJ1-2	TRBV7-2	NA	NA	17	CASSYPFKTGLSDGYTF	TGTGCCAGCAGCTACCCCTTTAAGACGGGACTAAGCGATGGCTACACCTTC
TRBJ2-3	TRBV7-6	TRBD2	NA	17	CASSLGRRGALTDTQYF	TGTGCCAGCAGCTTAGGACGGCGGGGGGCCCTCACAGATACGCAGTATTTT
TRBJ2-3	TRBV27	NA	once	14	CASRRLDLTDTQYF	TGTGCCAGCAGAAGACTAGACTTGACAGATACGCAGTATTTT
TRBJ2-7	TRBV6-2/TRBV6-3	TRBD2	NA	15	CASSYGLAGEYEQYF	TGTGCCAGCAGTTACGGCCTAGCGGGAGAGTACGAGCAGTACTTC